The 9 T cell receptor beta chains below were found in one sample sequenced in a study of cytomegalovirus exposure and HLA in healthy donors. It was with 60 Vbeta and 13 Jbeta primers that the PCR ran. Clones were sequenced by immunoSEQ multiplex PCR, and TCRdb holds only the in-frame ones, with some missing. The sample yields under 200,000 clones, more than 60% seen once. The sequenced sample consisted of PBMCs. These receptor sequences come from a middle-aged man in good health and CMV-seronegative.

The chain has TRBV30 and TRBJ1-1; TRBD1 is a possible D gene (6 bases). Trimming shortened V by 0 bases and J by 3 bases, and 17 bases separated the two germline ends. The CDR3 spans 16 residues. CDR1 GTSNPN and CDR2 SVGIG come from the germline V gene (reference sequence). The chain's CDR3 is CAWSVLGAVWDTEAFF. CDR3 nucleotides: TGTGCCTGGAGTGTACTGGGGGCCGTTTGGGACACTGAAGCTTTCTTT.

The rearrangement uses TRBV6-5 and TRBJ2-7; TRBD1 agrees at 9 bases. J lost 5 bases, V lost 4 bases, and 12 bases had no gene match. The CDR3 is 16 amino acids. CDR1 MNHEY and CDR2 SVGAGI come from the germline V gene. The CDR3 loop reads CASSSSWDRAFNEQYF. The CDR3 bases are TGTGCCAGCAGTTCCTCGTGGGACAGGGCTTTCAACGAGCAGTACTTC.

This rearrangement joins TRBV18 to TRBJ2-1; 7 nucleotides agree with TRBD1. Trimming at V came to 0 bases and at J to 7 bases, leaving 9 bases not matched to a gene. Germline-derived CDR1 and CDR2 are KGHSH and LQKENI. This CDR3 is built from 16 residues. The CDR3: CASSPPGQGVRNEQFF. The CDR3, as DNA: TGTGCCAGCTCACCACCGGGCCAGGGGGTACGTAATGAGCAGTTCTTC.

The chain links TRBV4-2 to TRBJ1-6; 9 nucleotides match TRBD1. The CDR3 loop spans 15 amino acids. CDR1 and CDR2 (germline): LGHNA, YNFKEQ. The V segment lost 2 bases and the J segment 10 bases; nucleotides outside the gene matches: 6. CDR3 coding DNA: TGTGCCAGCAGCCAAAACCGGGACAGGGACTCACCCCTCCACTTT. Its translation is CASSQNRDRDSPLHF.

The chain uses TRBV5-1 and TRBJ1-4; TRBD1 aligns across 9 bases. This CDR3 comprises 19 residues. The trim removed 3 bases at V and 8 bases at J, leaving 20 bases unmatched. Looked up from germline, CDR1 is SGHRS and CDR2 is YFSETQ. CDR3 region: CASSSPGQGPDSKREKLFF. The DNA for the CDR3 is TGCGCCAGCAGCTCACCGGGACAGGGTCCTGACTCTAAGAGGGAAAAACTGTTTTTT.

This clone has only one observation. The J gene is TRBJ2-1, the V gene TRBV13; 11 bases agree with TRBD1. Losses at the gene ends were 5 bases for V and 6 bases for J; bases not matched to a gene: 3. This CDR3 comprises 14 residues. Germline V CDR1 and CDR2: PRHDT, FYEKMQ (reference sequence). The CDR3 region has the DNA TGTGCCAGCAGCCTCGGGACAGGGGGCAATGAGCAGTTCTTC. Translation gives CASSLGTGGNEQFF.

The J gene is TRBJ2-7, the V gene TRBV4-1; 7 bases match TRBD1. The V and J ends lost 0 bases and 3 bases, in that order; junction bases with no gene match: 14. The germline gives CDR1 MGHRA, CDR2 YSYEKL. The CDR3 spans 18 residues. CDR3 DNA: TGCGCCAGCAGCCAAGAAACTTCTTGGACAGGAGATGTCTACGAGCAGTACTTC. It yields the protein CASSQETSWTGDVYEQYF.

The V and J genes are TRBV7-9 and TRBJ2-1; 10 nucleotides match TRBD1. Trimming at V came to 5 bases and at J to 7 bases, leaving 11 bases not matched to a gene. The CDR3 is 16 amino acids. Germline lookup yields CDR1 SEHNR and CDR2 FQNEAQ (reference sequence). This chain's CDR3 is CASSLGTGAYWNEQFF. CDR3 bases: TGTGCCAGCAGCCTGGGGACAGGGGCATATTGGAATGAGCAGTTCTTC.

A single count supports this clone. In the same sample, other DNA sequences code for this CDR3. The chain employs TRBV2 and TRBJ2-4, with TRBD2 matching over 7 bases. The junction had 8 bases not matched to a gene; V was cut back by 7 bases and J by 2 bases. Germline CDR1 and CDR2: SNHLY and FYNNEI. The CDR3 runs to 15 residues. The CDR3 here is CASIDQRESKNIQYF. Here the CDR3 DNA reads TGTGCCAGCATAGACCAGCGGGAATCCAAAAACATTCAGTACTTC.